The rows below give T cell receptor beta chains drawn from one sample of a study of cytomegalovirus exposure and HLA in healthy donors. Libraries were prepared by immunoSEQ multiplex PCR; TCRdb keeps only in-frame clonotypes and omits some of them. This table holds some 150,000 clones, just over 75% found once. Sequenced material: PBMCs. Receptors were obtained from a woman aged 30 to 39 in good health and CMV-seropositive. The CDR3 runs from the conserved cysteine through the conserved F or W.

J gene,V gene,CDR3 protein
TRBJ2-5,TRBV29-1,CSVERTGGVETQYF
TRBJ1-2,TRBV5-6,CASSLGSFSGYTF
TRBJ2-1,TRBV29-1,CSVGGASGGPIEQFF
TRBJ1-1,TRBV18,CASSPLGQGSVAFF
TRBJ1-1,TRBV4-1,CASSLTGNTEAFF
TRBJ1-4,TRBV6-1,CASSPRTGTNEKLFF
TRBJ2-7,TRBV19,CASRRAGYYEQYF
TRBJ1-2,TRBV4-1,CASSQGQGFIYGYTF
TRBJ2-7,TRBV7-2,CASSPTSANYYEQYF
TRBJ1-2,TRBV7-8,CASSLRQGLSGYTF
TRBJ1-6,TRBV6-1,CASSAPRGGENSPLHF
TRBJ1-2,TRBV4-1,CASSQYRDSYGYTF
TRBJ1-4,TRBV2,CASMDRTNEKLFF
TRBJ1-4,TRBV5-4,CASSLWTGGNEKLFF
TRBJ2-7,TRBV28,CASTFAGGGYEQYF
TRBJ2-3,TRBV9,CASSLQPGDTDTQYF
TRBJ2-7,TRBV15,CATSLPQGMYEQYF